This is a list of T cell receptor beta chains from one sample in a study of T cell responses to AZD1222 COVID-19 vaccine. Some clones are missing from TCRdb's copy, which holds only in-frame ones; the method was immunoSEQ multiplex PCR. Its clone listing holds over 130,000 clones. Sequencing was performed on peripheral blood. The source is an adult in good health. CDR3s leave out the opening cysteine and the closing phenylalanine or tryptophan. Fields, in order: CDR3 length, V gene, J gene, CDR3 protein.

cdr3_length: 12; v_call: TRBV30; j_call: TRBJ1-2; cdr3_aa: AWSVRASYYGYT
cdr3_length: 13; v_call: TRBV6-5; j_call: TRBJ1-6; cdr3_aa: ASSSFGTVNSPLH
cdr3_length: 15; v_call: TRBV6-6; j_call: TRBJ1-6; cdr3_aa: ASSRTGVVSYNSPLH
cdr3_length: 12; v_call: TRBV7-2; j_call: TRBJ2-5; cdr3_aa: ASSSAGAQETQY
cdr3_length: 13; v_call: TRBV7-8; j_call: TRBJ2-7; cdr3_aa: ASSLRVFSSYEQY
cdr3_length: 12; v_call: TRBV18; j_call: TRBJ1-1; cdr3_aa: ASSVDTLNTEAF
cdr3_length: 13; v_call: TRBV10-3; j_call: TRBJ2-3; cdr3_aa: AISAGGGQTDTQY
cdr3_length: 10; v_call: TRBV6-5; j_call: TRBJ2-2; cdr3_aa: ASRFDTGELF
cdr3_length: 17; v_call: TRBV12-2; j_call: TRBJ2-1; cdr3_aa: ASRLGAAGGPRPHNEQF
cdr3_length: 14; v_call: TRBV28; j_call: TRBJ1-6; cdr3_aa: ASSLGQGAGGSPLH
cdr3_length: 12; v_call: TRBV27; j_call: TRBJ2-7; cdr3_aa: ASSPTGQDSEQY
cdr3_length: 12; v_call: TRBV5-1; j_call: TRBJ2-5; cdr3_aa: ASSYEPYQETQY
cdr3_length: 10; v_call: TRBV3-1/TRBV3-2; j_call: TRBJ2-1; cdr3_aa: ASSQTSFEQF
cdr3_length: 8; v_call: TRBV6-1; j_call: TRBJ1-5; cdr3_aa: ASSDRPQH
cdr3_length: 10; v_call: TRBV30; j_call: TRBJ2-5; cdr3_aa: AWSAGGETQY
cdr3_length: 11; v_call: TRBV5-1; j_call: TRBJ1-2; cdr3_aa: ASSLDANYGYT
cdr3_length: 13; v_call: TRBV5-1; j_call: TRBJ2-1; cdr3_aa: ASSSGQGAYPRTF
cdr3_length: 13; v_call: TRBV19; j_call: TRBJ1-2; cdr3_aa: ASSPTGTSNYGYT
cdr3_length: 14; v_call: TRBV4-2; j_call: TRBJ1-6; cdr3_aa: ASSQEIARSSSPLH
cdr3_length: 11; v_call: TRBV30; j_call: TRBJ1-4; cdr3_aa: ALTQGAGEKLF
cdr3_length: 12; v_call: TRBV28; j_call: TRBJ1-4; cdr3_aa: ASNTGSGHEKLF
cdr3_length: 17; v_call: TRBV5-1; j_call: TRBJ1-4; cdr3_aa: ASSFTGQGMVATNEKLF
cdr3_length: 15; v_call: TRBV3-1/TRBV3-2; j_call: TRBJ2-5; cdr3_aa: ASSPRTSGGARETQY
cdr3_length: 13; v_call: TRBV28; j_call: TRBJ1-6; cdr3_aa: ASRTRDSRNSPLH
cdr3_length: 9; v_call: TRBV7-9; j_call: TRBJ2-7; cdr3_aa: ASSLRYEQY
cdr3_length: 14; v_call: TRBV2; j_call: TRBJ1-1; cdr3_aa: ASREGAQSLNTEAF
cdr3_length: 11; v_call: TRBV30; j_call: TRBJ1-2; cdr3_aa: AWSRTLRQGYT
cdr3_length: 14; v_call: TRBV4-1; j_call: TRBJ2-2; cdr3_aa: ASRNLAGLNTGELF
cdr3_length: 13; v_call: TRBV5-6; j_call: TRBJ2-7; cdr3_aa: ASSFGDRLSYEQY
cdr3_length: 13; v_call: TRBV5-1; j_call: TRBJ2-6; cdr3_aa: ASSPNRAGANVLT
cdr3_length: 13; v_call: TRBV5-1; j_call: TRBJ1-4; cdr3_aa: ASSLGGQGGEKLF
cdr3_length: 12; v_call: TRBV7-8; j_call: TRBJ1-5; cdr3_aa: ASSLGPTNQPQH
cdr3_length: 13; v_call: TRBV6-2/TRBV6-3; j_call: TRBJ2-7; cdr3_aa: ASSYYGVPSYEQY
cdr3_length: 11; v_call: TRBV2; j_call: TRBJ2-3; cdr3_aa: ASTGAGTDTQY
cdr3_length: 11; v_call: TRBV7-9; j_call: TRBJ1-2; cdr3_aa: ASSAGQGYGYT
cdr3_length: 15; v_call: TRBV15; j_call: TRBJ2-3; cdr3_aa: ATSPRPLAGFTDTQY
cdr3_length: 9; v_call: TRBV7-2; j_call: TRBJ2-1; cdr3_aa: AAAGFNEQF
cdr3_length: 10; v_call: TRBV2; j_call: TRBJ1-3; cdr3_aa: ASSEDGNTIY
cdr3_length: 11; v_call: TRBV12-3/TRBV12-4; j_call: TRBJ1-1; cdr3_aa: ASSPGTATEAF
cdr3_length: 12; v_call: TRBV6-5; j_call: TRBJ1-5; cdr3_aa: ASSQRQGDQPQH
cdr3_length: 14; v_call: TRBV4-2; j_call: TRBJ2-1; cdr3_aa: ASSHPGQGVDNEQF
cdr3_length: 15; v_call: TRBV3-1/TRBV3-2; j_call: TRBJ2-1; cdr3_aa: ASSQFLPGQVYNEQF
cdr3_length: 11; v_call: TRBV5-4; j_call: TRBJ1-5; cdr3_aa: ASSFDSAGPQH
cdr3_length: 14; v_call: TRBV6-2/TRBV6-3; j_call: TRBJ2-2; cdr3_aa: ASSYSRTGNTGELF
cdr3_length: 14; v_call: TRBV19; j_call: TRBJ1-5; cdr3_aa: ASSIGRDSLNQPQH
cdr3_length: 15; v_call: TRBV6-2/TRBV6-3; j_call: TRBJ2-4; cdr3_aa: ASSQTGGGFAKNIQY
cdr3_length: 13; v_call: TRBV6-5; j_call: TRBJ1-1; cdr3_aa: ASTHRIRDKERAF
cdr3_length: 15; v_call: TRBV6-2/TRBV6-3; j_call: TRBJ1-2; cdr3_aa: ASSYIPGTRANYGYT
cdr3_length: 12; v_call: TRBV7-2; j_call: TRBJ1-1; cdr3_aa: ASSVQGIGTEAF
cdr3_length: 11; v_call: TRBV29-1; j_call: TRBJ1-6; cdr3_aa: SVGTGDNSPLH
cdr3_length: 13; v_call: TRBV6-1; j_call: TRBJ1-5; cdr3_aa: ASSEKSTGYQPQH
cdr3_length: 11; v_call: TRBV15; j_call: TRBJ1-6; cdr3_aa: ATSRALSSPLH
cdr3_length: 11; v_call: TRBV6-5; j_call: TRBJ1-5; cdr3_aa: ASSYSSDQPQH
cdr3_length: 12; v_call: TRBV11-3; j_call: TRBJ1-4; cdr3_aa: ASSGSDRGGKLF
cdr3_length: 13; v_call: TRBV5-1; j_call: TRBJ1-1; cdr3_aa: ASSVSGAPNTEAF
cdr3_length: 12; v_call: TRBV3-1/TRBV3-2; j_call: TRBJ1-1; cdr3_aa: ASTRQDRNTEAF
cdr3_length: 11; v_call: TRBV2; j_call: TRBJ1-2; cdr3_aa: ASSERGVWGYT
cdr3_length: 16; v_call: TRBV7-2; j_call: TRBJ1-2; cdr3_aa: ASSLVVGSGRGREGYT
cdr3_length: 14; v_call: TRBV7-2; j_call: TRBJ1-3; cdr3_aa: ASSLVPGAIGNTIY
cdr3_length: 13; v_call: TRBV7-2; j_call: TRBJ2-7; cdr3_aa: ASSLGGQGHYEQY